This T cell receptor (beta chain) was recovered during a study of read filtering for tumor transcriptome and immune sequencing. About the study: Revised staging placed roughly 8 patients in R-ISS I, 15 to 20 in II, about 7 in III. Per sample, TCR-region reads ranged about 4 to 11 million by IR-seq, 85 to 1273 by RNA-seq. General study points: IR-seq and RNA-seq agreed better without single-read clonotypes.

The germline gives CDR1 SQVTM, CDR2 ANQGSEA. V was trimmed by 5 bases and J by 4 bases, leaving 15 bases between them. The CDR3 totals 13 residues. This clonotype was seen many times. The antigen remains undetermined. From 400 to 450 ng of RNA, a library with molecular barcoded alpha/delta and beta/gamma adaptors was made. TCRdb itself ran the reads through MiXCR, one entry per CDR3 protein. The data show about 57,000 distinct CDR3 sequences, approximately 15% seen once. This chain uses TRBV29-1 with TRBJ2-7; D may match TRBD1 or TRBD2 (5 bases each). This TCR came from a donor aged 40 or over with multiple myeloma. The specimen sequenced was a population of CD138-negative cells sorted from bone marrow. The CDR3 sequence: CSVRGPYRYEQYF. CDR3 nucleotides: TGCAGCGTTCGGGGACCCTACAGATACGAGCAGTACTTC.